This T cell receptor beta chain was recovered during a study of T-cell reconstitution after alpha-beta-depleted transplantation in children (dated by TCRdb to 2016 to 2018). Turning to the overall study: T-cell immune reconstitution after TCRalphabeta/CD19-depleted allogeneic hematopoietic cell transplantation in children was quantitatively tracked in the study by means of TCR repertoire profiling. What the work shows at the level of the full study, not this receptor alone: The apparently early recovery of alphabetaT-cell counts about two months after transplant reportedly depended on only several hundred rapidly expanded clones that came from non-depleted graft cells. In some patients, high TCRbeta diversity at day 60 was attributed to recipient T cells and intrathymic progenitors that had survived conditioning. Over subsequent months, a decline in hyperexpanded clone frequencies was noted, and after one year, T-cell counts and TCRbeta diversity were mostly ascribed to newly produced T cells.

The V and J ends are trimmed by 6 bases and 5 bases, leaving 6 bases between them. The germline V gene (reference sequence) provides CDR1 DFQATT and CDR2 SNEGSKA. From cysteine to phenylalanine, the CDR3 is 10 amino acids long. Left in the record is the CDR3 DNA by itself, 30 bases read in frame from the first base. Taken with the paper, the label for treatment or condition translates to: allogeneic hematopoietic cell transplantation with graft depleted of TCRalphabeta T cells and CD19 B cells. Transplant recipients were children who received TCRalphabeta/CD19-depleted allogeneic hematopoietic cell grafts. Library construction relied on PCR. Sequencing took place on an Illumina HiSeq 2500. TCR libraries were prepared with molecular barcoding, using unique molecular identifiers to normalize TCRbeta repertoire quantification. Starting from the raw public reads, TCRdb applied fastp trimming at Q25, assembled clones with MiXCR and retained in-frame beta chains. Each CDR3 protein appears once, grouped with its most common genes and DNA. The sample table contains 200,000 to 300,000 distinct CDR3 sequences; only one count was recorded for roughly 8.2% of them. The top ten clones comprise roughly 6% of the sample.

This clonotype has a handful of counts. What antigen it recognizes has not been identified. The sample holds no much larger clone one base away, and base qualities are not on file. The clonotype was recovered from a male patient between 10 and 17 years old who had a stem cell transplant for acute lymphoblastic leukemia, so the T cells may come from the graft donor. Here the sequenced sample was PBMCs, mostly from graft donor cells, taken 180 days after TCRalphabeta/CD19-depleted stem cell transplant. The chain is made from TRBV20-1 and TRBJ2-3; no D segment can be confidently identified. The CDR3 protein is CSASGDTQYF. The DNA sequence is as follows: TGCAGTGCCTCGGGAGATACGCAGTATTTT.